This is a list of T cell receptor beta chains from one sample in a study of T cell changes during pregnancy in multiple sclerosis. TCRdb keeps only in-frame clones here, not all; method: immunoSEQ multiplex PCR. The repertoire holds roughly 76,000 clones, with 92% as singletons. This material consisted of CD4+ T cells from peripheral blood mononuclear cells, taken after pregnancy. The receptors derive from a female donor with multiple sclerosis, enrolled in a pregnancy study. CDR3s include the opening cysteine and the closing phenylalanine or tryptophan. The D gene is left open where the match is weak. The listing skips clone size in some rows; elsewhere it reads once, few, many or a size class.

length: 15
D: TRBD1
J: TRBJ2-5
size: NA
V: TRBV7-2
DNA: TGTGCCAGCAGCCCCGGCGGGACAGGGGGGGGGACCCAGTACTTC
CDR3: CASSPGGTGGGTQYF

length: 13
D: NA
J: TRBJ2-7
size: NA
V: TRBV9
DNA: TGTGCCAGCAGCGTAGGGGGGCTCTACGAGCAGTACTTC
CDR3: CASSVGGLYEQYF

length: 15
D: TRBD1
J: TRBJ2-2
size: NA
V: TRBV6-6
DNA: TGTGCCAGCAGCGGAACAGGGGTAGGGACCGGGGAGCTGTTTTTT
CDR3: CASSGTGVGTGELFF

length: 14
D: NA
J: TRBJ2-3
size: NA
V: TRBV29-1
DNA: TGCAGCGTGGGGCACGGAGGGGGCACAGATACGCAGTATTTT
CDR3: CSVGHGGGTDTQYF

length: 15
D: NA
J: TRBJ1-4
size: NA
V: TRBV19
DNA: TGTGCCAGTACCTACCGACAGTTTGGGCTCGAAAAACTGTTTTTT
CDR3: CASTYRQFGLEKLFF

length: 13
D: NA
J: TRBJ2-3
size: once
V: TRBV28
DNA: TGTGCCAGCAGGCCACAGGGCACAGATACGCAGTATTTT
CDR3: CASRPQGTDTQYF

length: 13
D: TRBD1
J: TRBJ1-2
size: NA
V: TRBV5-6
DNA: TGTGCCAGCAGCCGACAGGGAGGCAGTGGCTACACCTTC
CDR3: CASSRQGGSGYTF

length: 16
D: NA
J: TRBJ1-6
size: NA
V: TRBV2
DNA: TGTGCCAGCAGTGAGAGACAAAGCTCCTATAATTCACCCCTCCACTTT
CDR3: CASSERQSSYNSPLHF

length: 13
D: NA
J: TRBJ1-2
size: NA
V: TRBV7-2
DNA: TGTGCCAGCAGCTTAAAGGACACCTATGGCTACACCTTC
CDR3: CASSLKDTYGYTF

length: 12
D: TRBD1
J: TRBJ1-2
size: NA
V: TRBV6-5
DNA: TGTGCCAGCAGAAACGACAGGGGTCGCTACACCTTC
CDR3: CASRNDRGRYTF

length: 17
D: TRBD1
J: TRBJ1-1
size: NA
V: TRBV5-6
DNA: TGTGCCAGCAGCTCGGGACAGCTTCGCCTCATGAACACTGAAGCTTTCTTT
CDR3: CASSSGQLRLMNTEAFF

length: 16
D: TRBD1
J: TRBJ1-4
size: NA
V: TRBV7-3
DNA: TGTGCCAGCAGCCCCCCGGGACAGGGGCTTAATGAAAAACTGTTTTTT
CDR3: CASSPPGQGLNEKLFF

length: 16
D: NA
J: TRBJ1-5
size: NA
V: TRBV2
DNA: TGTGCCAGCAGTGAAGGGGGGCGGAATAGCAATCAGCCCCAGCATTTT
CDR3: CASSEGGRNSNQPQHF

length: 20
D: NA
J: TRBJ2-6
size: NA
V: TRBV18
DNA: TGTGCCAGCTCACCAGTAAGTACGAGACAGCCTAGCTCTGGGGCCAACGTCCTGACTTTC
CDR3: CASSPVSTRQPSSGANVLTF

length: 14
D: NA
J: TRBJ1-1
size: NA
V: TRBV30
DNA: TGTGCCTGGAGTGTGGGCAAGCTGAACACTGAAGCTTTCTTT
CDR3: CAWSVGKLNTEAFF

length: 12
D: NA
J: TRBJ1-2
size: NA
V: TRBV6-5
DNA: TGTGCCAGCAGGGACAGACAATATGGCTACACCTTC
CDR3: CASRDRQYGYTF

length: 12
D: NA
J: TRBJ1-1
size: few
V: TRBV30
DNA: TGTGCCTGGAGTTTCGCCGGGGCTGAAGCTTTCTTT
CDR3: CAWSFAGAEAFF

length: 12
D: NA
J: TRBJ2-3
size: NA
V: TRBV18
DNA: TGTGCCAGCGGATCACAGGGAGATACGCAGTATTTT
CDR3: CASGSQGDTQYF

length: 14
D: NA
J: TRBJ1-2
size: NA
V: TRBV6-1
DNA: TGTGCCAGCAGTCCGAACAACGCTAACTATGGCTACACCTTC
CDR3: CASSPNNANYGYTF

length: 15
D: NA
J: TRBJ2-5
size: NA
V: TRBV5-6
DNA: TGTGCCAGCAGCCCGAACTACAATAGGGAGGAGACCCAGTACTTC
CDR3: CASSPNYNREETQYF

length: 18
D: TRBD2
J: TRBJ2-1
size: NA
V: TRBV4-1
DNA: TGCGCCAGCAGCCAAGTGGATATGGGACTAGCGGCATACAATGAGCAGTTCTTC
CDR3: CASSQVDMGLAAYNEQFF

length: 16
D: TRBD1
J: TRBJ1-5
size: NA
V: TRBV19
DNA: TGTGCCAGCGGTGGACAGGCGGGGGGGAGCAATCAGCCCCAGCATTTT
CDR3: CASGGQAGGSNQPQHF

length: 15
D: TRBD2
J: TRBJ2-7
size: NA
V: TRBV15
DNA: TGTGCCACCAGCACTGGGGCTAGCGGATCCTACGAGCAGTACTTC
CDR3: CATSTGASGSYEQYF

length: 15
D: NA
J: TRBJ2-7
size: NA
V: TRBV5-5
DNA: TGTGCCAGCAGCCCCAGGGGAGTACCCTCCTACGAGCAGTACTTC
CDR3: CASSPRGVPSYEQYF

length: 17
D: NA
J: TRBJ2-4
size: NA
V: TRBV4-2
DNA: TGTGCCAGCAGCCAAGAGGCAATCACAGGGCTCCAAAACATTCAGTACTTC
CDR3: CASSQEAITGLQNIQYF

length: 20
D: TRBD1
J: TRBJ1-6
size: NA
V: TRBV5-1
DNA: TGCGCCAGCAGCTTACTCGGGCAGGGGGATCTCCGCTCCTATAATTCACCCCTCCACTTT
CDR3: CASSLLGQGDLRSYNSPLHF

length: 14
D: TRBD1
J: TRBJ2-7
size: NA
V: TRBV28
DNA: TGTGCCAGCAGCCCTAACGACAGGGGCTACGAGCAGTACTTC
CDR3: CASSPNDRGYEQYF